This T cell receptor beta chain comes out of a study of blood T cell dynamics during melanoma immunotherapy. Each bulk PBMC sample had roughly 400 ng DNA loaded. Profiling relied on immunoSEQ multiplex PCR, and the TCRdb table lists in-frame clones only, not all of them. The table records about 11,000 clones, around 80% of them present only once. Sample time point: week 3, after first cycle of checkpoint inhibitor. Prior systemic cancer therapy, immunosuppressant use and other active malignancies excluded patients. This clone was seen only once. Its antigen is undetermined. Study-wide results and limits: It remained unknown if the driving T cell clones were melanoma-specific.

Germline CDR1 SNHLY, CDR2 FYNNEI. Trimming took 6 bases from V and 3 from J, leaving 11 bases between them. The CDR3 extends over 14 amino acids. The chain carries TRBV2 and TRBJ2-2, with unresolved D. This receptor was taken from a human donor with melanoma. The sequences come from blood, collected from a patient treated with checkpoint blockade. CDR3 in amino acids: CASSSSRDTGELFF. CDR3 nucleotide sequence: TGTGCCAGCAGCAGCTCACGGGACACCGGGGAGCTGTTTTTT.